The 23 T cell receptor beta chains listed next were all sequenced from one sample in a study of read filtering for tumor transcriptome and immune sequencing (TCRdb year 2020). The run used an Illumina HiSeq 4000. TCR libraries were constructed from approximately 360 ng RNA using the Immunoverse kit, and molecular barcoded adaptors covering alpha/delta and beta/gamma chains were employed. Using fastp trimming at Q25 and MiXCR clonotype assembly, TCRdb reanalyzed the public sequencing data and kept in-frame beta chains. Rows merge per CDR3 protein into single entries with the most common DNA and genes. The sample table shows over 45,000 distinct CDR3 sequences, and less than 20% are seen once. The ten largest clonotypes hold under 40% of the sample. The sequenced sample consisted of a population of CD138-negative cells sorted from bone marrow. The cell subset or site label on this specimen signifies: bone marrow mononuclear cells depleted of CD138+ plasma/myeloma cells by negative magnetic selection. The source of these receptors is a donor at least 40 years old with multiple myeloma.

This clonotype was recorded many times. The CDR3 DNA is TGTGCCAGCACTAACGGCGGGCTAGCGAACACCGGGGAGCTGTTTTTT. Protein sequence: CASTNGGLANTGELFF. The chain uses TRBV28 and TRBJ2-2; a possible D gene is TRBD2 (5 bases). CDR1 and CDR2 (germline): MDHEN, SYDVKM. V shed 7 bases and J shed 0 bases, with 15 bases lying between them. The CDR3 is 16 residues long. The variable domain in full, completed from reference TRBV28 and TRBJ2-2, reads DVKVTQSSRYLVKRTGEKVFLECVQDMDHENMFWYRQDPGLGLRLIYFSYDVKMKEKGDIPEGYSVSREKKERFSLILESASTNQTSMYLCASTNGGLANTGELFFGEGSRLTVL.

This clonotype has at least ten counts. This chain joins TRBV18 and TRBJ2-7, with D perhaps matching TRBD2 (6 bases). This CDR3 region has 14 residues. Germline assignment: CDR1 KGHSH and CDR2 LQKENI. Trimming stripped 6 bases from V and 4 bases from J, with 16 bases between. The CDR3 here is CASSPGSGLYEQYF. The DNA for the CDR3 is TGTGCCAGCTCCCCCGGGAGCGGCCTTTACGAGCAGTACTTC.

This clonotype occurred many times. V usage is TRBV11-1 and J usage is TRBJ2-1; 8 bases line up with TRBD2. CDR1 and CDR2 (germline): SGHAT, FQDESV (reference sequence). This CDR3 is 16 amino acids long. V shed 3 bases and J 6 bases; nucleotides not matched to a gene: 10. The CDR3 loop is CASSFYWREVLNEQFF. The CDR3, as DNA: TGTGCCAGCAGCTTCTACTGGCGGGAGGTGCTCAATGAGCAGTTCTTC.

As regards this clonotype: One base separates it from a far larger clone, so it is likely a read error. CDR3 nucleotides: TGTGCCGGCAGTTACGGCGAGAACACTGAAGCTTTCTTT. It codes for CAGSYGENTEAFF. V and J are TRBV6-5 and TRBJ1-1; D call uncertain. The CDR3 contains 13 residues. CDR1 is MNHEY and CDR2 is SVGAGI in the germline V gene.

This clonotype showed up just a few times. V usage is TRBV15 and J usage is TRBJ2-1, with D hard to call. Trimming left V 3 bases short and J 8 bases short, with 11 bases between. The CDR3 length is 13 residues. Germline loops: CDR1 LNHNV, CDR2 YYDKDF (reference sequence). CDR3 DNA: TGTGCCACCAGCAGGACTTTGATTCATGAGCAGTTCTTC. As protein: CATSRTLIHEQFF. Filled out from reference TRBV15 and TRBJ2-1, the complete variable domain reads DAMVIQNPRYQVTQFGKPVTLSCSQTLNHNVMYWYQQKSSQAPKLLFHYYDKDFNNEADTPDNFQSRRPNTSFCFLDIRSPGLGDTAMYLCATSRTLIHEQFFGPGTRLTVL.

This clonotype was counted at least ten times. This chain joins TRBV20-1 and TRBJ2-1; TRBD2 is a possible D gene (6 bases). V was clipped by 0 bases and J by 14 bases, with 20 bases between them. The germline V gene has CDR1 DFQATT and CDR2 SNEGSKA (reference sequence). CDR3 length: 14 amino acids. The CDR3 DNA reads as TGCAGTGCTAGAGATCCCAAGGTAGCGGTTTCCAAGTTCTTC. Its protein is CSARDPKVAVSKFF.

In its sample, this clonotype was seen a few times. The chain employs TRBV19 and TRBJ2-1; TRBD2 might be the D (5 bases). Germline CDR1 reads LNHDA; CDR2 reads SQIVND (reference sequence). The V end lost 5 bases, the J end lost 0 bases, and 11 bases lay between the germline ends. The CDR3 runs 15 residues. The CDR3 sequence is CASSAQRSSYNEQFF. CDR3 coding DNA: TGTGCCAGTAGTGCCCAGCGGAGCTCCTACAATGAGCAGTTCTTC.

This clonotype was recorded at least ten times. In DNA form, the CDR3 reads TGTGCCAGCAGTTTTAGGCAGGAAGAAAAACTGTTTTTT. Translation gives CASSFRQEEKLFF. The genes are TRBV12-3 or TRBV12-4 and TRBJ1-4; D call uncertain. The CDR3 spans 13 residues. V was clipped by 3 bases and J by 8 bases, with 10 bases between them.

This clonotype was seen a handful of times. A much larger clone differs by one base, so this may be a read error. J is TRBJ2-1 and V is TRBV4-1; 9 bases agree with TRBD2. The junction had 13 bases not matched to a gene; V was cut back by 0 bases and J by 4 bases. In germline, CDR1 is MGHRA, CDR2 YSYEKL. The CDR3 sequence is 19 residues long. The CDR3 protein is CASSQDLPLAGARYNEQFF. The CDR3 DNA sequence: TGCGCCAGCAGCCAAGATCTGCCGTTAGCGGGAGCTAGGTACAATGAGCAGTTCTTC.

This clonotype has at least ten counts. V and J are TRBV20-1 and TRBJ2-5; D ambiguous. This CDR3 contains 12 residues. The V end lost 1 base, the J end lost 5 bases, and 8 bases lay between the germline ends. CDR1 is DFQATT, CDR2 SNEGSKA, per germline (reference sequence). The CDR3 sequence: CSARGVVETQYF. For the CDR3, the DNA is TGCAGTGCTAGAGGGGTTGTGGAGACCCAGTACTTC.

There are a few counts of this clonotype. A read error is the likely source, as a far larger clone sits one nucleotide away. J is TRBJ2-3 and V is TRBV3-2; the DNA was not used to check the table's D call, TRBD2. TRBV3-2 is an annotated pseudogene. This CDR3 region has 16 residues. The CDR3 DNA follows: TGTGCCAGCAGCCTCAGGACTAGCGGGAGCTCAGATACGCAGTATTTT. Residues: CASSLRTSGSSDTQYF.

This clonotype was seen many times. The chain links TRBV7-2 to TRBJ2-2; D is tentatively TRBD1 or TRBD2 (5 bases each). The CDR3 consists of 16 residues. Germline CDR1 reads SGHTA; CDR2 reads FQGNSA. The germline V and J ends were trimmed by 4 bases and 4 bases, with 16 bases remaining between them. Here the CDR3 DNA reads TGTGCCAGCAGCTCATGGGGGTGGGGATTCACCGGGGAGCTGTTTTTT. It translates to CASSSWGWGFTGELFF.

This clonotype was seen ten or more times. The gene calls are TRBV6-6 and TRBJ2-5; D ambiguous. The V end lost 5 bases, the J end lost 0 bases, and 1 base lay between the germline ends. Germline V CDR1 and CDR2: MNHNY, SVGAGI (reference sequence). The CDR3 is made up of 11 amino acids. This CDR3 is CASSNQETQYF. For the CDR3, the DNA is TGTGCCAGCAGTAACCAAGAGACCCAGTACTTC.

This clonotype was detected ten times or more. The chain joins TRBV20-1 to TRBJ2-1, with D maybe TRBD1 (5 bases). The germline V and J ends were trimmed by 0 bases and 1 base, with 13 bases remaining between them. Germline V gene lookup returns CDR1 DFQATT and CDR2 SNEGSKA (reference sequence). The CDR3 contains 16 residues. Written as DNA, the CDR3 is TGCAGTGCTAGAGATGCAGGGCAATCGTCCTACAATGAGCAGTTCTTC. It is translated as CSARDAGQSSYNEQFF.

The sample holds many counts of this clonotype. The chain has TRBV29-1 and TRBJ2-2, with 16 bases that match TRBD2. Germline CDR1 SQVTM, CDR2 ANQGSEA. This CDR3 contains 15 residues. V shed 6 bases, J shed 6 bases, and the junction held 4 bases outside the gene matches. The CDR3 bases are TGCAGCGTGGGGACTAGCGGGAGGGCCTCCGGGGAGCTGTTTTTT. This sequence encodes CSVGTSGRASGELFF.

There are many counts of this clonotype. The chain carries TRBV5-1 and TRBJ2-1, with D maybe TRBD2 (5 bases). The CDR3 has 16 amino acids. CDR1 SGHRS and CDR2 YFSETQ come from the germline V gene. Trimming shortened V by 5 bases and J by 4 bases, and 19 bases separated the two germline ends. CDR3 DNA sequence: TGCGCCAGCAGTTTGACCACACTAGGGCAATACAATGAGCAGTTCTTC. Its translation is CASSLTTLGQYNEQFF.

As for this clonotype: A read error is likely, as this CDR3 ends without the conserved phenylalanine or tryptophan. The limits of the CDR3 on the DNA are not certain, so only TCRdb's listed CDR3 is given. CDR3 sequence: CSVGRNTEALL. The V gene is TRBV29-1, the J gene TRBJ1-1. Per germline, CDR1 SQVTM and CDR2 ANQGSEA. The CDR3 spans 11 residues, counting both ends.

Comment on this clonotype: One base away lies a much larger clone, so this may be a sequencing read error. J is TRBJ1-2 and V is TRBV5-5; D remains ambiguous. CDR3 length equals 15 residues. The germline gives CDR1 SGHKS, CDR2 YYEKEE (reference sequence). V was cut by 2 bases and J by 0 bases, with 11 bases left in between. CDR3 DNA: TGTGCCAGCAGCTTACAACCCTTAGCTAACTATGGCTACACCTTC. As protein: CASSLQPLANYGYTF.

This clonotype was recorded many times. The chain recombines TRBV18 with TRBJ2-2; 9 positions match TRBD2. V was clipped by 3 bases and J by 1 base; unmatched bases: 3. This CDR3 has 16 residues. Germline loops: CDR1 KGHSH, CDR2 LQKENI. Here the CDR3 DNA reads TGTGCCAGCTCACCGCCTAGCGGGAAGAACACCGGGGAGCTGTTTTTT. As protein: CASSPPSGKNTGELFF.

This clonotype was observed at least ten times. The chain links TRBV29-1 to TRBJ2-3, with no clear D. The V end lost 0 bases, the J end lost 5 bases, and 9 bases lay between the germline ends. CDR1 is SQVTM, CDR2 ANQGSEA, per germline. The CDR3 has 13 amino acids. The CDR3 DNA reads as TGCAGCGTTGAAGAGTTCACGGGAGATACGCAGTATTTT. This gives the protein CSVEEFTGDTQYF.

This clonotype was picked up a small number of times. The V gene is TRBV7-9, the J gene TRBJ2-5; no clear D gene. Trimming stripped 1 base from V and 1 base from J, with 7 bases between. The CDR3 totals 14 residues. CDR1 is SEHNR and CDR2 is FQNEAQ in the germline V gene (reference sequence). CDR3 DNA sequence: TGTGCCAGCAGCTTAGGCGAGAGCCAAGAGACCCAGTACTTC. It yields the protein CASSLGESQETQYF.

V gene TRBV20-1 combines with J gene TRBJ1-5, with a possible D match to TRBD1 (5 bases). V shed 1 base and J shed 7 bases, with 17 bases lying between them. Germline assignment: CDR1 DFQATT and CDR2 SNEGSKA (reference sequence). This CDR3 region has 15 residues. The CDR3 here is CSARAAGLLGQPQHF. CDR3 coding DNA: TGCAGTGCTAGAGCGGCAGGGTTATTGGGACAGCCCCAGCATTTT.

This rearrangement joins TRBV7-9 to TRBJ1-4; no reliable D call. The J call is in doubt because the DNA end fits TRBJ2-3 better. The germline CDR1 and CDR2 sequences are SEHNR and FQNEAQ (reference sequence). The CDR3 length is 11 residues. CDR3 sequence: CASSNIDTQYF. The CDR3 DNA follows: TGTGCCAGCAGCAACATAGATACGCAGTATTTT.